Detailed here is one T cell receptor (beta chain). No antigen is known for it. No clone much larger than this one lies a single base away; base qualities are absent. Donors were healthy HIV-negative adults with no recently reported acute infections or vaccinations. Every donor was a Caucasian adult residing in Nashville, Tennessee, USA. CD4+ T cells were enriched through magnetic negative selection, after which naive cells were positively selected on CD45RA and the remaining negative fraction served as the memory subset. Blood was collected by leukapheresis, and PBMCs were isolated by Ficoll-Histopaque density gradient centrifugation and then cryopreserved in liquid nitrogen vapor phase. Purity and quantity of every magnetically sorted T cell population were checked by analytical flow cytometry. Genomic DNA was isolated from each sorted fraction and quantified by UV absorbance on a Nanodrop 2000c.

The sample is drawn from a study of shared clonotypes between healthy human individuals (dated by TCRdb to about 2020). Some background on the complete study: A couple of women and a few men aged 18 to 49 years were included in the cohort. For each donor, CD4 naive and CD4 memory were each run on three plates, CD8 naive on two plates, and CD8 memory on one plate. To estimate repertoire size and how much clonotype sharing occurs between individuals, the study deeply sequenced the blood TCR repertoires of five or six healthy adults. Libraries were prepared and TCR repertoires were sequenced by different laboratories using diverse techniques, in order to increase sequencing depth and limit assay-specific biases. Per donor, leukapheresis produced somewhere between about 0.94 and 10 billion PBMCs. What the work shows at the level of the full study, not this receptor alone: Compared with non-shared clonotypes, clonotypes shared by all four sorted-subset donors had higher generation probabilities. Larger estimated clonotype richness was generally found for naive subsets than for memory subsets. Even with the large sequencing depth, rarefaction of the sorted-subset datasets indicated that sequencing was incomplete. Because the study included only a small number of donors, the genetic and exposure-history diversity represented was limited. Across a handful of donors, approximately 4.6% of naive CD4, roughly 3.5% of naive CD8, under 2.5% of memory CD4, and roughly 0.41% of memory CD8 clonotypes were shared. Based on pairwise subsampling, the degree of clonotype sharing among donors was expected to be affected by sequencing depth. Sampling was restricted to blood, and TCR repertoires in tissues likely differ from the TCR repertoires found in blood.

Including the terminal cysteine and phenylalanine, the CDR3 comprises 18 residues. Of the read, only the CDR3 DNA is kept; its 54 bases are in frame from base 1. The CDR1 and CDR2 encoded by the germline V gene (reference sequence) are LNHDA and SQIVND. Here V drops 5 bases and J drops 0 bases, and the junction holds 13 bases not matched to any gene. Using the deep immunoSEQ assay, TCR CDR3 regions were amplified from genomic DNA by multiplex PCR. For each cell subset, the extracted genomic DNA was distributed evenly across all wells of several immunoSEQ 96-well plates, and each plate served as one replicate. For sorted subsets, each replicate PCR was loaded with about 0.2 ug genomic DNA, equivalent to about 33,000 T cell genomes. Purified libraries were quantified with a Qubit 3.0 fluorometer, sized on a Bioanalyzer 2100, and re-quantified with the KAPA Library Quantification kit. A separate single-read 150-cycle Illumina NextSeq 550 flow cell was used to sequence each immunoSEQ 96-well plate. As for how the authors treated the data: The immunoSEQ output contained only junctional sequences without quality scores, so filtering could not match that applied to full-length reads. Sequences were annotated with PyIR, a Python wrapper for IgBLAST v1.9, using IMGT germline references to assign V/J genes and CDR3. Any read was removed if the V/J assignment was weak (E-value above 1e-6), the CDR3 was missing, or the read contained stop codons, out-of-frame junctions, or ambiguous translated residues. V3J clonotypes were defined as sequences sharing an identical inferred V gene, J gene, and CDR3 amino acid sequence. Percentage overlap between repertoires was computed as shared unique clonotypes divided by the size of the smaller repertoire. Richness of each repertoire was evaluated using RTK rarefaction, the Chao1 estimator, and Recon v2.1 estimates of unobserved clonotypes. OLGA was used to compute generation probabilities for all TCRbeta clonotypes that the gDNA method yielded from a few donors. This immuneACCESS table, as held by TCRdb, lists in-frame sequences with V and J called but not all clones. Of the missing ones, under half trace to an unresolved V gene in checked studies; the others have no known cause. For V, J and clone size, that table is used; D and trimming come from the DNA. The sample table records roughly 1,100,000 clones; about 74% of these occur just once. Approximately 1.5% of the sample goes to the ten largest clones.

Sequenced sample: memory CD4+ T cells sorted from blood. The label giving this sample's cell subset or site can be read as: CD45RA-negative fraction. The V gene is TRBV19 and the J gene is TRBJ1-3, and 7 bases in between align with TRBD1. This clonotype was obtained from a man younger than 35 in good health. The DNA is TGTGCCAGTAGTCCGAACGCGGGACAGCAAAGCTCTGGAAACACCATATATTTT. Translated, it gives CASSPNAGQQSSGNTIYF.